This T cell receptor beta chain was obtained from a study of blood T cell repertoires in COVID-19. On the study more broadly: COVID-19 samples collected from the United States, Italy and Spain covered acute and convalescent phases.

Authors' processing steps: Amplification of reference gene primers was used by the study to estimate nucleated cell counts. Produced via immunoSEQ multiplex PCR; TCRdb's table is partial and in-frame only. That table furnishes V, J and clone size, whereas the DNA furnished D and trimming. Of a few hundred thousand clones listed, about 79% were seen once; the top ten hold 1.4%. This sequence was found in a woman aged 35 to 49 who had recovered from COVID-19. Input material: peripheral blood.

The CDR3 here is CASRLTGVSVETQYF. The CDR3, as DNA: TGTGCCAGCAGGCTGACAGGGGTTTCCGTCGAGACCCAGTACTTC. This rearrangement joins TRBV5-4 to TRBJ2-5; TRBD1 matches 8 bases. The germline CDR1 and CDR2 sequences are SGHNT and YYREEE (reference sequence). J gave up 5 bases and V 5 bases, and 11 bases lay outside the gene matches. This CDR3 spans 15 amino acids. Full variable domain (outside the CDR3, taken from reference TRBV5-4 and TRBJ2-5): ETGVTQSPTHLIKTRGQQVTLRCSSQSGHNTVSWYQQALGQGPQFIFQYYREEENGRGNFPPRFSGLQFPNYSSELNVNALELDDSALYLCASRLTGVSVETQYFGPGTRLLVL.